The rows below give T cell receptor beta chains drawn from one sample of a study of beta chain features in type 1 diabetes. TCRdb keeps only in-frame clones here, not all; method: immunoSEQ multiplex PCR. The data contain hundreds of thousands of clones, about 14% of them singletons. The sample was naive CD4+ T cells from blood. All receptors come from a man aged 18 to 30 with type 1 diabetes. Each CDR3 is given with its conserved first and last residue. The order of the fields is D gene, V gene, clone size, J gene, CDR3 protein, CDR3 DNA. A D gene is named only where the DNA matches it firmly. Clone size is given for some rows only: seen once, a few or many times, or a class if the clone is expanded.

D: TRBD2; V: TRBV25-1; size: few; J: TRBJ2-7; CDR3: CASRRGTSGYEQYF; DNA: TGTGCCAGCAGAAGGGGGACTAGCGGTTACGAGCAGTACTTC
D: -; V: TRBV30; size: -; J: TRBJ1-5; CDR3: CAWSEDSNQPQHF; DNA: TGTGCCTGGAGTGAAGACAGCAATCAGCCCCAGCATTTT
D: -; V: TRBV7-9; size: few; J: TRBJ2-1; CDR3: CASSLFSTAGEQFF; DNA: TGTGCCAGCAGCTTATTTTCCACGGCAGGTGAGCAGTTCTTC
D: TRBD2; V: TRBV28; size: once; J: TRBJ2-3; CDR3: CASTSRGGSGDTDTQYF; DNA: TGTGCCAGCACCTCACGGGGAGGAAGCGGGGACACAGATACGCAGTATTTT
D: -; V: TRBV7-2; size: -; J: TRBJ1-1; CDR3: CASSPLSIEAFF; DNA: TGTGCCAGCAGCCCACTCAGTATTGAAGCTTTCTTT
D: -; V: TRBV7-9; size: few; J: TRBJ1-2; CDR3: CASSLEEGIVGYTF; DNA: TGTGCCAGCAGCTTAGAGGAGGGGATTGTTGGCTACACCTTC
D: -; V: TRBV7-8; size: few; J: TRBJ1-2; CDR3: CASTPLQNYGYTF; DNA: TGTGCCAGCACCCCACTACAGAACTATGGCTACACCTTC
D: TRBD2; V: TRBV10-3; size: few; J: TRBJ2-1; CDR3: CAINNRGSGGPRREEQFF; DNA: TGTGCCATCAATAACCGGGGTAGCGGGGGGCCGAGGAGAGAGGAGCAGTTCTTC
D: TRBD1; V: TRBV7-2; size: -; J: TRBJ1-2; CDR3: CASSLIRTGGSGYTF; DNA: TGTGCCAGCAGCTTAATCAGGACAGGGGGATCTGGCTACACCTTC
D: -; V: TRBV7-9; size: few; J: TRBJ1-3; CDR3: CASSLSGGVGNTIYF; DNA: TGTGCCAGCAGCTTATCGGGAGGGGTTGGAAACACCATATATTTT
D: -; V: TRBV7-2; size: few; J: TRBJ2-1; CDR3: CASSLVYRTPSYNEQFF; DNA: TGTGCCAGCAGCTTGGTTTACAGGACCCCCTCCTACAATGAGCAGTTCTTC
D: -; V: TRBV7-9; size: few; J: TRBJ2-2; CDR3: CAAGAQRGSTGELFF; DNA: TGTGCCGCCGGGGCACAAAGGGGGAGCACCGGGGAGCTGTTTTTT
D: TRBD1; V: TRBV10-3; size: many; J: TRBJ2-1; CDR3: CAIKAGQGRNEQFF; DNA: TGTGCCATCAAAGCGGGACAGGGAAGAAATGAGCAGTTCTTC
D: -; V: TRBV7-2; size: -; J: TRBJ1-6; CDR3: CASSPTWSPLHF; DNA: TGTGCCAGCAGCCCCACATGGTCACCCCTCCACTTT
D: TRBD2; V: TRBV4-2; size: few; J: TRBJ2-1; CDR3: CASSQLAGFEQFF; DNA: TGTGCCAGCAGCCAGCTAGCGGGTTTTGAGCAGTTCTTC
D: -; V: TRBV7-9; size: -; J: TRBJ1-6; CDR3: CASSSGATINSPLHF; DNA: TGTGCCAGCAGCTCAGGGGCTACAATTAATTCACCCCTCCACTTT
D: -; V: TRBV29-1; size: -; J: TRBJ1-2; CDR3: CSVERGRGGYTF; DNA: TGCAGCGTTGAAAGAGGGCGCGGGGGCTACACCTTC
D: TRBD1; V: TRBV29-1; size: few; J: TRBJ2-2; CDR3: CSGSRAGGIGELFF; DNA: TGCAGCGGCTCTAGGGCAGGGGGAATCGGGGAGCTGTTTTTT
D: -; V: TRBV7-9; size: few; J: TRBJ2-2; CDR3: CASSPPGLLNTGELFF; DNA: TGTGCCAGCAGCCCCCCGGGACTCTTGAACACCGGGGAGCTGTTTTTT
D: TRBD2; V: TRBV10-1; size: -; J: TRBJ2-1; CDR3: CASSEPLTSGRQFF; DNA: TGCGCCAGCAGTGAGCCCCTTACTAGCGGCCGACAGTTCTTC
D: -; V: TRBV5-6; size: few; J: TRBJ1-4; CDR3: CASSSSMGYNEKLFF; DNA: TGTGCCAGCAGCTCAAGCATGGGATATAATGAAAAACTGTTTTTT
D: -; V: TRBV13; size: few; J: TRBJ2-3; CDR3: CASSLGWSTDTQYF; DNA: TGTGCCAGCAGCTTAGGATGGAGCACAGATACGCAGTATTTT
D: -; V: TRBV6-1; size: -; J: TRBJ1-5; CDR3: CASSVQSQGLDQPQHF; DNA: TGTGCCAGCAGTGTCCAGAGTCAGGGCCTGGATCAGCCCCAGCATTTT
D: TRBD2; V: TRBV6-6; size: -; J: TRBJ2-5; CDR3: CASRLAGGPETQYF; DNA: TGTGCCAGTAGACTAGCGGGGGGGCCCGAGACCCAGTACTTC
D: -; V: TRBV5-4; size: -; J: TRBJ2-5; CDR3: CASSLAPEQETQYF; DNA: TGTGCCAGCAGCTTGGCGCCGGAACAAGAGACCCAGTACTTC
D: -; V: TRBV7-2; size: -; J: TRBJ2-1; CDR3: CASSPRRANEQFF; DNA: TGTGCCAGCAGCCCTCGGAGGGCCAATGAGCAGTTCTTC